One sample yielded the 31 T cell receptor beta chains listed below, sequenced in a study of response to subunit inactivated influenza vaccine. A single record per CDR3 protein comes from TCRdb applying MiXCR to the RT-PCR reads. The sample lists about 780,000 distinct CDR3 sequences; 15% to 20% were seen once. Material: PBMCs from blood, obtained 5 days after vaccination. These receptors all stem from a man in his forties or fifties who received an inactivated influenza vaccine.

At least ten counts were recorded for this clonotype. The chain uses TRBV5-1 and TRBJ2-1, with a possible D match to TRBD1 (6 bases). V was shortened by 0 bases and J by 8 bases, with 9 bases between the two germline ends. Germline V gene sequence: CDR1 SGHRS, CDR2 YFSETQ. The CDR3 is made up of 13 amino acids. The chain's CDR3 is CASSLAGVDEQFF. CDR3 DNA sequence: TGCGCCAGCAGCTTGGCAGGGGTCGATGAGCAGTTCTTC.

The chain employs TRBV5-1 and TRBJ2-7, with 8 nucleotides matching TRBD1. This CDR3 is built from 13 residues. CDR1 is SGHRS and CDR2 is YFSETQ in the germline V gene. V lost 4 bases, J lost 5 bases, and 5 bases stayed unmatched. The CDR3 region has the DNA TGCGCCAGCAGCACCCACAGGGGGAACGAGCAGTACTTC. Translating gives CASSTHRGNEQYF.

The chain combines TRBV14 with TRBJ2-5; D perhaps matches TRBD1 (6 bases). The CDR3 sequence is 12 residues long. V gave up 11 bases and J gave up 5 bases, with 15 bases separating them. CDR1 is SGHDN and CDR2 is FVKESK in the germline V gene. The CDR3 loop reads CAESDSDETQYF. The DNA of the CDR3 is TGTGCCGAATCGGACAGTGACGAGACCCAGTACTTC.

This clonotype has more than one count but fewer than ten. The chain uses TRBV7-2 and TRBJ2-7; D is possibly TRBD2 (6 bases). From germline, CDR1 is SGHTA and CDR2 FQGNSA. The V end was cut by 0 bases, the J end by 6 bases, with 12 bases between. This CDR3 spans 14 amino acids. CDR3 nucleotide sequence: TGTGCCAGCAGCTTAGCCTCCGGGACTCGCGAGCAGTACTTC. Encoded protein: CASSLASGTREQYF.

This clonotype was counted between two and nine times. The chain has TRBV20-1 and TRBJ2-1; no reliable D call. Germline V gene sequence: CDR1 DFQATT, CDR2 SNEGSKA (reference sequence). V shed 8 bases and J shed 7 bases, with 15 bases lying between them. The CDR3 is 12 residues long. CDR3 coding DNA: TGCAGTAGCGCAAGGGCGGAGAATGAGCAGTTCTTC. This encodes CSSARAENEQFF.

This chain joins TRBV6-2 or TRBV6-3 and TRBJ2-1; TRBD2 matches 9 bases. Germline V gives CDR1 MNHEY, CDR2 SVGEGT. The trim removed 4 bases at V and 7 bases at J, leaving 14 bases unmatched. The CDR3 runs to 17 residues. CDR3 sequence: CASSSPNSGRIRNEQFF. CDR3 sequence (DNA): TGTGCCAGCAGTTCTCCTAATAGCGGGAGAATTAGGAATGAGCAGTTCTTC.

This clonotype was recorded a few times. The chain combines TRBV20-1 with TRBJ1-6, with 7 bases identical to TRBD1. The CDR3 covers 13 residues. V was clipped by 5 bases and J by 5 bases; unmatched bases: 3. Germline V gene lookup returns CDR1 DFQATT and CDR2 SNEGSKA (reference sequence). In DNA form, the CDR3 reads TGCAGTGCTCCGACAGGGAATAATTCACCCCTCCACTTT. Translating gives CSAPTGNNSPLHF.

The genes are TRBV12-3 or TRBV12-4 and TRBJ1-1, with D perhaps matching TRBD1 (5 bases). Between the trimmed V and J ends, which lost 5 bases and 7 bases, there was a span of 14 bases. CDR3 size: 13 residues. The CDR3 sequence: CASSARLDSEAFF. DNA for the CDR3: TGTGCCAGCAGTGCGCGCCTCGACAGTGAAGCTTTCTTT.

This sequence joins TRBV5-1 and TRBJ1-1; D not resolved. The germline gives CDR1 SGHRS, CDR2 YFSETQ. The CDR3 is 14 residues long. Trimming left V 0 bases short and J 4 bases short, with 10 bases between. The CDR3 is CASSLVGSVTEAFF. CDR3 nucleotides: TGCGCCAGCAGCTTGGTGGGCTCGGTCACTGAAGCTTTCTTT.

There are many counts of this clonotype. This sequence joins TRBV10-3 and TRBJ2-3; D is unclear. The CDR3 has 13 residues. Germline lookup yields CDR1 ENHRY and CDR2 SYGVKD. V was pared by 6 bases and J by 0 bases, with 7 bases between. The CDR3 DNA follows: TGTGCCATCAGAGGTAGAAGCACAGATACGCAGTATTTT. Encoded protein: CAIRGRSTDTQYF.

This clonotype showed up just a few times. The gene calls are TRBV27 and TRBJ2-7, with TRBD2 identical over 7 bases. The V and J ends lost 2 bases and 1 base, in that order; junction bases with no gene match: 5. Germline V CDR1 and CDR2: MNHEY, SMNVEV (reference sequence). The CDR3 is made up of 15 amino acids. For the CDR3, the DNA is TGTGCCAGCAGTTTAGCAGGGAGGGAGTCCTACGAGCAGTACTTC. Translated, it gives CASSLAGRESYEQYF.

In its sample, this clonotype was seen once. The CDR3 is CASSLSGLQTDTQYF. The CDR3 DNA reads TGCGCCAGCAGCTTGAGCGGTTTACAAACAGATACGCAGTATTTT. This rearrangement joins TRBV5-1 to TRBJ2-3; D is perhaps TRBD2 (5 bases). Trimming stripped 1 base from V and 3 bases from J, with 12 bases between. The CDR3 has 15 residues. Germline CDR1 SGHRS, CDR2 YFSETQ.

The rearrangement joins TRBV4-3 to TRBJ2-3; no firm D call. The CDR3 totals 15 residues. Germline V gives CDR1 LGHNA, CDR2 YSLEER. The V gene lost 0 bases and the J gene lost 1 base, with 8 bases spanning the gap. The CDR3 DNA reads as TGCGCCAGCAGCCAAGAGAACAGACGCACAGATACGCAGTATTTT. This encodes CASSQENRRTDTQYF.

The chain combines TRBV30 with TRBJ2-2, with a possible D match to TRBD2 (5 bases). The CDR3 runs 13 residues. V lost 5 bases to trimming and J lost 1 base, with 8 bases between them. Germline CDR1 and CDR2: GTSNPN and SVGIG (reference sequence). The CDR3 spells CAWRTLNTGELFF. The CDR3 nucleotides read TGTGCCTGGCGGACTTTGAACACCGGGGAGCTGTTTTTT.

The chain has TRBV24-1 and TRBJ2-7; 7 nucleotides align to TRBD2. Per the germline V gene, CDR1 is KGHDR and CDR2 is SFDVKD. The CDR3 covers 13 residues. Trimming took 3 bases from V and 7 from J; bases not matched to a gene: 5. CDR3 DNA sequence: TGTGCCACCAGTGATGGGGCGGGAGTTGAGCAGTACTTC. Translated, it gives CATSDGAGVEQYF.

The rearrangement joins TRBV18 to TRBJ1-5; 8 bases align to TRBD1. The CDR3 has 15 residues. The V and J ends lost 3 bases and 6 bases, in that order; junction bases with no gene match: 7. The germline V gene encodes CDR1 KGHSH and CDR2 LQKENI. The CDR3 loop reads CASSPGTGGFQPQHF. The DNA for the CDR3 is TGTGCCAGCTCACCTGGGACAGGAGGTTTTCAGCCCCAGCATTTT.

This clonotype was observed at least ten times. The chain joins TRBV29-1 to TRBJ1-1; 8 bases agree with TRBD1. CDR1 and CDR2 (germline): SQVTM, ANQGSEA. The CDR3 contains 13 residues. V was clipped by 5 bases and J by 0 bases; unmatched bases: 2. For the CDR3, the DNA is TGCAGCGTTCAGGGGGCCCTGAACACTGAAGCTTTCTTT. It is translated as CSVQGALNTEAFF.

The chain employs TRBV5-1 and TRBJ2-3; 13 bases agree with TRBD2. The CDR3 has 17 amino acids. With 4 bases clipped from V and 2 bases from J, the junction kept 7 bases outside the gene matches. Germline V gene data show CDR1 as SGHRS and CDR2 as YFSETQ. The CDR3 protein is CASSMGLAGLNTDTQYF. Here the CDR3 DNA reads TGCGCCAGCAGCATGGGACTAGCGGGGTTAAACACAGATACGCAGTATTTT.

The chain combines TRBV20-1 with TRBJ2-3; maybe TRBD2 (6 bases). Looked up from germline, CDR1 is DFQATT and CDR2 is SNEGSKA (reference sequence). The ends were cut back, 2 bases at V and 4 bases at J, with 13 bases in the middle. This CDR3 is 14 amino acids long. The CDR3 spells CSARLRLDSDTQYF. CDR3 bases: TGCAGTGCTAGACTCCGACTAGACTCAGATACGCAGTATTTT.

This clonotype appeared many times. V and J are TRBV5-1 and TRBJ2-3; maybe TRBD1 (5 bases). Germline CDR1 is SGHRS and CDR2 is YFSETQ. The V end was cut by 5 bases, the J end by 1 base, with 14 bases between. This CDR3 has 15 amino acids. The CDR3 is CASREGVGGTDTQYF. CDR3 in DNA: TGCGCCAGCAGGGAAGGGGTTGGCGGCACAGATACGCAGTATTTT.

This clonotype has at least ten counts. This chain uses TRBV4-3 with TRBJ2-5; D is undetermined. V lost 0 bases, J lost 7 bases, and 9 bases lay in between. There are 13 residues in the CDR3. The V gene's germline CDR1 is LGHNA and CDR2 YSLEER. The CDR3 spells CASSQDSGATQYF. In DNA form, the CDR3 reads TGCGCCAGCAGCCAAGATTCAGGTGCGACCCAGTACTTC.

As regards this clonotype: The junction and the germline gene differ at one end; a read error may be behind it. The V call is TRBV7-7, the J call TRBJ1-5; D is unresolved. The CDR3 has 13 residues. The germline V gene encodes CDR1 SSHAT and CDR2 FNYEAQ (reference sequence). The CDR3 reads CASSPSPGQPQHF. The CDR3 DNA follows: TGTGCTAGCAGCCCTAGTCCGGGTCAGCCCCAGCATTTT.

This chain uses TRBV3-1 with TRBJ1-2; D is undetermined. V gave up 3 bases and J gave up 3 bases, with 5 bases separating them. The germline gives CDR1 LGHDT, CDR2 YNNKEL (reference sequence). The CDR3 loop spans 12 amino acids. This chain's CDR3 is CASSQGYYGYTF. For the CDR3, the DNA is TGTGCCAGCAGCCAGGGGTACTATGGCTACACCTTC. Based on the CDR3 plus reference TRBV3-1 and TRBJ1-2, the full variable domain is DTAVSQTPKYLVTQMGNDKSIKCEQNLGHDTMYWYKQDSKKFLKIMFSYNNKELIINETVPNRFSPKSPDKAHLNLHINSLELGDSAVYFCASSQGYYGYTFGSGTRLTVV.

The chain employs TRBV4-2 and TRBJ2-7; 7 bases align to TRBD1. This CDR3 comprises 15 residues. Germline-derived CDR1 and CDR2 are LGHNA and YNFKEQ. The V segment lost 4 bases and the J segment 4 bases; nucleotides outside the gene matches: 10. CDR3 amino acids: CASSLGAQGDYEQYF. The DNA of the CDR3 is TGTGCCAGCAGCCTAGGGGCCCAGGGGGATTACGAGCAGTACTTC.

The chain has TRBV7-9 and TRBJ2-7; either TRBD1 or TRBD2 may fit D (5 bases each). The CDR3 runs to 13 residues. Germline V gene lookup returns CDR1 SEHNR and CDR2 FQNEAQ (reference sequence). V was cut by 6 bases and J by 0 bases, with 9 bases left in between. CDR3 loop: CASRTGTSYEQYF. The CDR3 nucleotides are TGTGCCAGCAGAACGGGGACCTCCTACGAGCAGTACTTC.

This clonotype was observed a handful of times. The V call is TRBV6-2 or TRBV6-3, the J call TRBJ2-3; tentative D call: TRBD1 (7 bases). The length of the CDR3 is 16 residues. Germline assignment: CDR1 MNHEY and CDR2 SVGEGT. Trimming removed 3 bases at V and 2 bases at J, with 15 bases between. The CDR3 DNA follows: TGTGCCAGCAGTTATCTCAGGGGGGCTCCCACAGATACGCAGTATTTT. It yields the protein CASSYLRGAPTDTQYF.

At least ten counts were recorded for this clonotype. This chain joins TRBV12-3 or TRBV12-4 and TRBJ2-3, with D unclear. V was shortened by 0 bases and J by 2 bases, with 3 bases between the two germline ends. The CDR3 consists of 13 residues. Here the CDR3 reads CASSLATTDTQYF. The CDR3 bases are TGTGCCAGCAGTTTAGCCACCACAGATACGCAGTATTTT.

The gene calls are TRBV20-1 and TRBJ1-4, with D tentatively TRBD1 (5 bases). This CDR3 region has 13 residues. The germline CDR1 and CDR2 sequences are DFQATT and SNEGSKA (reference sequence). V was pared by 2 bases and J by 5 bases, with 9 bases between. The CDR3 DNA reads as TGCAGTGCTAGACGGGGGTGGAATGAAAAACTGTTTTTT. This sequence encodes CSARRGWNEKLFF.

This clonotype was detected only a few times. The chain joins TRBV7-2 to TRBJ2-5, with TRBD2 as a possible D gene (6 bases). The CDR3 is 14 amino acids. Germline V gene lookup returns CDR1 SGHTA and CDR2 FQGNSA. Trimming took 5 bases from V and 4 from J, leaving 14 bases between them. CDR3 coding DNA: TGTGCCAGCAGCGCGGGACCGACGGGAGAGACCCAGTACTTC. Translated: CASSAGPTGETQYF.

The chain has TRBV10-2 and TRBJ2-7, with D unresolved. The V end lost 0 bases, the J end lost 3 bases, and 15 bases lay between the germline ends. Germline CDR1 and CDR2: WSHSY and SAAADI. The CDR3 length is 16 residues. In DNA, the CDR3 is TGCGCCAGCAGTGAGTCATCGCCCACATCATACTACGAGCAGTACTTC. It translates to CASSESSPTSYYEQYF.

This clonotype was observed a few times. The chain links TRBV6-1 to TRBJ2-2; D unclear. The CDR3 covers 14 residues. CDR1 MNHNS and CDR2 SASEGT come from the germline V gene. The V gene lost 1 base and the J gene lost 6 bases, with 9 bases spanning the gap. CDR3 nucleotide sequence: TGTGCCAGCAGTGAAGACGCTCGTCCCGGGGAGCTGTTTTTT. This gives the protein CASSEDARPGELFF.